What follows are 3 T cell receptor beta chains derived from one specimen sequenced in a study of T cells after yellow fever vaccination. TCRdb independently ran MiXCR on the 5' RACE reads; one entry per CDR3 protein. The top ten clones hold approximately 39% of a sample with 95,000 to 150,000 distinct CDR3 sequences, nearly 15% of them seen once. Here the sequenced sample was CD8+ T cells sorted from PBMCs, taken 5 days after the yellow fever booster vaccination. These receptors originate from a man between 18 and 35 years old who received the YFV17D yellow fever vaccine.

For the CDR3, the DNA is TGTGCCTCATTGGACAGGGGGAACTACAATGAGCAGTTCTTC. This sequence encodes CASLDRGNYNEQFF. The V gene is TRBV10-3, the J gene TRBJ2-1; TRBD1 agrees at 10 bases. V lost 11 bases and J lost 3; bases outside the gene matches: 7. The CDR3 length is 14 residues. Germline-derived CDR1 and CDR2 are ENHRY and SYGVKD.

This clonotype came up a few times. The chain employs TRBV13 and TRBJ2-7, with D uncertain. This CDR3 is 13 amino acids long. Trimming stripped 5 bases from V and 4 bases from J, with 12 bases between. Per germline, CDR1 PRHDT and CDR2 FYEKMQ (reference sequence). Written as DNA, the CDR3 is TGTGCCAGCAGCCCCCCGATGAGTTACGAGCAGTACGTC. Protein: CASSPPMSYEQYV.

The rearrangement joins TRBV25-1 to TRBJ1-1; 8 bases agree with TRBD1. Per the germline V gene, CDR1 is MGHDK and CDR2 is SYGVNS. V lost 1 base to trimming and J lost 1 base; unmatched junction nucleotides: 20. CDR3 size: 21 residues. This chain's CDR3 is CASSESSLGQGVPSANTEAFF. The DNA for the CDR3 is TGTGCCAGCAGTGAATCCAGCCTCGGACAGGGCGTTCCCTCGGCGAACACTGAAGCTTTCTTT.